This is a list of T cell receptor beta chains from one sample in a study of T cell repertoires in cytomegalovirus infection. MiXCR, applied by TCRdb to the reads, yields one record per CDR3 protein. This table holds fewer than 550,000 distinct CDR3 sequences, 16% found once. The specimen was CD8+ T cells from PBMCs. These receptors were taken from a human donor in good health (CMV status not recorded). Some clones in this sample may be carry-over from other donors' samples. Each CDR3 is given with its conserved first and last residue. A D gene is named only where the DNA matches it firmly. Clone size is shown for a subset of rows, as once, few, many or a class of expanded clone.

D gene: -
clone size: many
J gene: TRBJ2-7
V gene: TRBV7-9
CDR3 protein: CASSRSANEQYF
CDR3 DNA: TGTGCCAGCAGCCGGTCAGCTAACGAGCAGTACTTC

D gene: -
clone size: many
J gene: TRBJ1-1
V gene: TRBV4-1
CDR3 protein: CASSQVPGPTEAFF
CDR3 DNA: TGCGCCAGCAGCCAAGTGCCCGGCCCCACTGAAGCTTTCTTT

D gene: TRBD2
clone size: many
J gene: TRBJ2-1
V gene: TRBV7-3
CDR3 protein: CASSSPPGGNEQFF
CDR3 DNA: TGTGCCAGCAGCTCCCCCCCGGGGGGCAATGAGCAGTTCTTC

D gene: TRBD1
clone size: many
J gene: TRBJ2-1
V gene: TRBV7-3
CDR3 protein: CASSPPGSGGYNEQFF
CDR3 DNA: TGTGCCAGCAGCCCGCCCGGGTCAGGGGGCTACAATGAGCAGTTCTTC

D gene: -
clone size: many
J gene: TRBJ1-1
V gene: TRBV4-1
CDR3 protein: CASSQGSGNTEAFF
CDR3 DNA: TGCGCCAGCAGCCAGGGTTCGGGGAACACTGAAGCTTTCTTT

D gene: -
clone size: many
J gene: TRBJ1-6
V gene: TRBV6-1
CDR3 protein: CASSSEGTLHF
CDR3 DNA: TGTGCCAGCAGTTCAGAGGGTACCCTCCACTTT

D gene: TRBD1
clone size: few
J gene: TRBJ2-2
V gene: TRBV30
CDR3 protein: CAWGSGTGNTGELFF
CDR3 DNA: TGTGCCTGGGGTTCCGGGACAGGGAACACCGGGGAGCTGTTTTTT

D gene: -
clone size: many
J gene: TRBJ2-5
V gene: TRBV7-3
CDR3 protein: CASSLGPMRETQYF
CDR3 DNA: TGTGCCAGCAGCCTCGGGCCAATGAGGGAGACCCAGTACTTC

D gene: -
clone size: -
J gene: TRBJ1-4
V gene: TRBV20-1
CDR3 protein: CSAPGGRTTNEKLFF
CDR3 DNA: TGCAGTGCTCCTGGGGGGAGGACAACTAATGAAAAACTGTTTTTT

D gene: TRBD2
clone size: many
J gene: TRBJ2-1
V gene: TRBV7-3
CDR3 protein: CASSLSGASNNEQFF
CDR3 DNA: TGTGCCAGCAGTTTAAGCGGGGCCTCCAACAATGAGCAGTTCTTC

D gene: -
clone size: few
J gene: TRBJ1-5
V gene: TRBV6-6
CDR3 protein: CASSYLEGFNQPQHF
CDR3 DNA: TGTGCCAGCAGTTATCTGGAGGGGTTTAATCAGCCCCAGCATTTT

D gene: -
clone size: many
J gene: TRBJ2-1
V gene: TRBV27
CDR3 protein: CASSLQGGDNEQFF
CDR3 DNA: TGTGCCAGCAGTTTACAGGGTGGCGACAATGAGCAGTTCTTC

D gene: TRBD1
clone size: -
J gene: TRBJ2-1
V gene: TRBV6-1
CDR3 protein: CASSDRERGDEQFF
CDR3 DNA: TGTGCCAGCTCCGACAGGGAAAGAGGCGATGAGCAGTTCTTC

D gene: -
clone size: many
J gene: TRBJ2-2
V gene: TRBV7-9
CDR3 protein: CASSPILSVGELFF
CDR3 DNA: TGTGCCAGCAGCCCCATACTTTCTGTCGGGGAGCTGTTTTTT

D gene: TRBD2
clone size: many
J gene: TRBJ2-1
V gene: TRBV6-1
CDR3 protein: CASTLAGDYNEQFF
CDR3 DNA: TGTGCCAGCACCTTAGCGGGAGACTACAATGAGCAGTTCTTC

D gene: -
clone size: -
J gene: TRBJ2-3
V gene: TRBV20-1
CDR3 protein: CSARSQSTPLISTDTQYF
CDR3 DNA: TGCAGTGCTAGGTCCCAGTCGACTCCCCTTATTAGCACAGATACGCAGTATTTT

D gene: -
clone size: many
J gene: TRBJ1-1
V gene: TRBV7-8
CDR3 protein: CASSLARRVEAFF
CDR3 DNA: TGTGCCAGCAGCTTAGCGCGAAGGGTTGAAGCTTTCTTT

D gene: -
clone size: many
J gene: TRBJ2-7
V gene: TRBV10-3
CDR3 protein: CAIRALRVGDRTYEQYF
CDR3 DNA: TGTGCCATCAGGGCTTTGAGGGTCGGTGACAGGACCTACGAGCAGTACTTC

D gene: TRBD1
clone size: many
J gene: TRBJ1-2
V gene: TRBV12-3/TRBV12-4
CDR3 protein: CASSPPRTGLNYGYTF
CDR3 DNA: TGTGCCAGCAGTCCACCTAGGACAGGACTTAACTATGGCTACACCTTC

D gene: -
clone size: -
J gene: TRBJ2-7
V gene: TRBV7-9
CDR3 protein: CASSPRTESYEQYF
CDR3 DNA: TGTGCCAGCAGCCCTCGGACGGAATCCTACGAGCAGTACTTC

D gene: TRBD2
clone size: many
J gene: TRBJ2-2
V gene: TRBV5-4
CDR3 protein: CASSLRPGGPTGELFF
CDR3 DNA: TGTGCCAGCAGCTTGCGTCCGGGGGGGCCCACCGGGGAGCTGTTTTTT

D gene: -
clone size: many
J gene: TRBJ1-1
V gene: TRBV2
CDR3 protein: CASPGNTEAFF
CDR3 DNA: TGTGCCAGCCCGGGGAACACTGAAGCTTTCTTT

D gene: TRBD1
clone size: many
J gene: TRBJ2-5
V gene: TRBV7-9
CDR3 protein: CASSLGTGVETQYF
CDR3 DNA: TGTGCCAGCAGCTTAGGGACAGGGGTAGAGACCCAGTACTTC

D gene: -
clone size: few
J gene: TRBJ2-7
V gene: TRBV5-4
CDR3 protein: CASSLIGQAYEQYF
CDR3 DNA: TGTGCCAGCAGCTTGATAGGGCAGGCCTACGAGCAGTACTTC